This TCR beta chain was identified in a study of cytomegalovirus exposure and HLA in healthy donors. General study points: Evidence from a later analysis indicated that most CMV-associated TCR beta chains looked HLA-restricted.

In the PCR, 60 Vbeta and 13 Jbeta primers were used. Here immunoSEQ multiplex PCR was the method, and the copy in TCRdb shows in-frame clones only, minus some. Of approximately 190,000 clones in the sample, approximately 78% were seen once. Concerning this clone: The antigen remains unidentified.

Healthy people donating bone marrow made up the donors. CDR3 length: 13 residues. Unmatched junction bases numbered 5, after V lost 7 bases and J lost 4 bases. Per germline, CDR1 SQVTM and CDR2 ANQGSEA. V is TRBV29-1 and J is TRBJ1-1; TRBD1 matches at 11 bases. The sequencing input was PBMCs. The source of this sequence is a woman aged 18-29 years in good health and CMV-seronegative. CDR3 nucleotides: TGCAGCGCCTCGGGACAGGGGGTCACTGAAGCTTTCTTT. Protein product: CSASGQGVTEAFF.